This is a list of T cell receptor beta chains from one sample in a study of sequential checkpoint blockade in melanoma. The data were produced by immunoSEQ multiplex PCR, yet TCRdb's version contains in-frame clones alone and is incomplete. The sample contains 2,000 or so clones, 20% to 25% of which appear only once. The input for sequencing was tumor tissue (inferred from file names), taken from a patient given nivolumab and ipilimumab in sequence. These receptors were obtained from a human donor with melanoma. The CDR3 runs from the conserved cysteine through the conserved F or W. D genes are given only for firm matches. Only part of the rows carry a size: once, few, many, or a class if the clone is expanded.

v_gene	abundance	d_gene	j_gene	CDR3nt	CDR3aa
TRBV6-8	medium-sized	-	TRBJ2-7	TGTGCCAGCAGTTACTCTTCAGGGCTCTCCTACGAGCAGTACTTC	CASSYSSGLSYEQYF
TRBV19	once	-	TRBJ2-2	TGTGCCAGTAGTATTCTTGATCCAAACACCGGGGAGCTGTTTTTT	CASSILDPNTGELFF
TRBV28	few	-	TRBJ1-2	TGTGCCAGCCGTGACGGGAATAACTATGGCTACACCTTC	CASRDGNNYGYTF
TRBV19	-	-	TRBJ1-2	TGTGCCAGTAGTATTGTGTCTCAGGCAGCCTATGGCTACACCTTC	CASSIVSQAAYGYTF
TRBV19	-	TRBD1	TRBJ1-2	TGTGCCAGTAGGTTTCGGGACAGGGATCTCTATGGCTACACCTTC	CASRFRDRDLYGYTF
TRBV19	-	TRBD2	TRBJ2-7	TGTGCCAGTAGTACGGGAGGAGGGATCGGCGAGCAGTACTTC	CASSTGGGIGEQYF
TRBV6-8	few	-	TRBJ1-6	TGTGCCAGCAGTGTCCTGAAGGGGGGCCCTTCACCCCTCCACTTT	CASSVLKGGPSPLHF
TRBV6-8	medium-sized	-	TRBJ1-1	TGTGCCAGCACTTCCTTCGGGATACAGAACACTGAAGCTTTCTTT	CASTSFGIQNTEAFF
TRBV19	-	-	TRBJ2-3	TGTGCCAGTAGTATAGTTTTTGTCGGGGGCAGGGCGGGCACAGATACGCAGTATTTT	CASSIVFVGGRAGTDTQYF
TRBV6-8	-	-	TRBJ1-1	TGTGCCAGCACTCCCGGGACCTCTAACACTGAAGCTTTCTTT	CASTPGTSNTEAFF
TRBV19	few	-	TRBJ2-1	TGTGCCAGTAGATCTCTGCAGGAGGATGAGCAGTTCTTC	CASRSLQEDEQFF
TRBV5-1	-	TRBD1	TRBJ2-6	TGCGCCAGCACCAAAGACAGGGCCAACGGGGCCAACGTCCTGACTTTC	CASTKDRANGANVLTF
TRBV12-5	large	-	TRBJ2-2	TGTGCCAGCAAAGACAGCGCGGGCACCGGGGAGCTGTTTTTT	CASKDSAGTGELFF
TRBV19	-	-	TRBJ1-1	TGTGCCAGTAGTGTACAGGCCCTGAACACTGAAGCTTTCTTT	CASSVQALNTEAFF
TRBV28	medium-sized	TRBD1	TRBJ1-2	TGTGCCAGCAGTCAGGGGGCCTCAAACTATGGCTACACCTTC	CASSQGASNYGYTF
TRBV28	few	-	TRBJ1-6	TGTGCCAGCAGTGGGGGGGGCTCCTATAATTCACCCCTCCACTTT	CASSGGGSYNSPLHF
TRBV19	large	-	TRBJ1-5	TGTGCCAGTGGAGGAAATCAGCCCCAGCATTTT	CASGGNQPQHF
TRBV19	few	-	TRBJ1-2	TGTGCCAGTAGCCCCCCAGGGGATAGTAACTATGGCTACACCTTC	CASSPPGDSNYGYTF
TRBV12-5	medium-sized	TRBD2	TRBJ2-1	TGTGCCAGCCGGTTGCGGGAGGGCGGTAACAATGAGCAGTTCTTC	CASRLREGGNNEQFF
TRBV30	-	-	TRBJ1-3	TGTGCCTGGAGTACAGGGAGGACTTTCGTCTCTGGAAACACCATATATTTT	CAWSTGRTFVSGNTIYF
TRBV19	-	-	TRBJ2-3	TGTGCCAGTAGGCAAACTGGAGGCACAGATACGCAGTATTTT	CASRQTGGTDTQYF
TRBV5-1	-	-	TRBJ2-7	TGCGCCAGCAGCTCCGACCCGACAGGCGTAGCCTACGAGCAGTACTTC	CASSSDPTGVAYEQYF
TRBV11-3	few	-	TRBJ1-5	TGTGCCAGCAGCTTAGGACAGAACAATCAGCCCCAGCATTTT	CASSLGQNNQPQHF
TRBV6-8	few	TRBD2	TRBJ2-1	TGTGCCAGCAGTGCGGGAGAGAACAATGAGCAGTTCTTC	CASSAGENNEQFF
TRBV11-3	few	-	TRBJ2-7	TGTGCCAGCAGCTCAAACAGGGTCGGCTTCGAGCAGTACTTC	CASSSNRVGFEQYF
TRBV19	-	TRBD1	TRBJ1-3	TGTGCCAGTAGTTGGACTTTGGCGAACAGGGGGACTGGAAACACCATATATTTT	CASSWTLANRGTGNTIYF
TRBV28	medium-sized	-	TRBJ1-2	TGTGCCAGCAGGCGGGCATTCGAGCCGTTTGGCTACACCTTC	CASRRAFEPFGYTF
TRBV11-3	-	-	TRBJ1-2	TGTGCCAGCAGCCTGGCGGGGCAGGTTACCTATGGCTACACCTTC	CASSLAGQVTYGYTF
TRBV30	few	-	TRBJ1-1	TGTGCCTGGAGTGTGGGGGACACAGAATTTGATGAAGCTTTCTTT	CAWSVGDTEFDEAFF
TRBV11-3	medium-sized	-	TRBJ1-5	TGTGCCAGCAGCCTCAGAAGTCCGGGGCGCGATCAGCCCCAGCATTTT	CASSLRSPGRDQPQHF
TRBV18	-	-	TRBJ2-7	TGTGCCAGCTCACCAAGAGCAGGGGGGGAGTACGAGCAGTACTTC	CASSPRAGGEYEQYF
TRBV1	-	-	TRBJ1-1	TGCGCCAGCAGCGACCCGGTCGAGGTTATCACTGAAGCTTTCTTT	CASSDPVEVITEAFF
TRBV11-3	few	-	TRBJ2-7	TGTGCCAGCAGCTTAACCCGAAATCCCTACGAGCAGTACTTC	CASSLTRNPYEQYF
TRBV30	few	-	TRBJ2-6	TGTGCCTTAGTTTCCCGGCCCCTCTCTGGGGCCAACGTCCTGACTTTC	CALVSRPLSGANVLTF
TRBV4-1	few	-	TRBJ2-7	TGCGCCAGCAGCCAAGGTCCCAATAGTTACGTGCAGTACTTC	CASSQGPNSYVQYF
TRBV11-3	medium-sized	TRBD2	TRBJ2-3	TGTGCCAGCAGCTTACTCGCGGGGGGCACAGATACGCAGTATTTT	CASSLLAGGTDTQYF
TRBV19	-	-	TRBJ2-3	TGTGCCAGTAGTATAGTGGGGGGGCGCACAGATACGCAGTATTTT	CASSIVGGRTDTQYF
TRBV11-3	medium-sized	-	TRBJ1-1	TGTGCCAGCAGCTTAGACTCCCCTGGCCGGGGGTCTGAAGCTTTCTTT	CASSLDSPGRGSEAFF
TRBV30	-	TRBD1	TRBJ2-5	TGTGCCTGGAGTTCCAGGGACAGGTTATTGGAGACCCAGTACTTC	CAWSSRDRLLETQYF
TRBV11-3	few	-	TRBJ2-7	TGTGCCAGCACCTCATCGGGACGGCCCTACGAGCAGTACTTC	CASTSSGRPYEQYF
TRBV6-8	-	-	TRBJ2-7	TGTGCCAGCAGTTACTCGTCTAATTTGGCCTACGAGCAGTACTTC	CASSYSSNLAYEQYF
TRBV11-3	-	-	TRBJ2-3	TGTGCCAGCAGACCTGTTTACGTGGCAGATACGCAGTATTTT	CASRPVYVADTQYF
TRBV12-2	-	-	TRBJ1-4	TGTGCCACCAAATGGTGGGACAGGGGGCCTAAGGTTAATGAAAAACTGTTTTTT	CATKWWDRGPKVNEKLFF
TRBV6-8	few	-	TRBJ1-2	TGTGCCAGCAGCCCCCCAGGGAATCTAAACTATGGCTACACCTTC	CASSPPGNLNYGYTF
TRBV1	-	-	TRBJ2-7	TGCGCCAGCAGTCCCCGAGGAGGGGTGTACGAGCAGTACTTC	CASSPRGGVYEQYF
TRBV19	-	TRBD1	TRBJ1-1	TGTGCCAGTAGTAATCGGGGGACAGGGGGTACTGAAGCTTTCTTT	CASSNRGTGGTEAFF
TRBV6-8	-	TRBD1	TRBJ2-1	TGTGCCAGCAGGAAAACCGGGACAGGGTACAATGAGCAGTTCTTC	CASRKTGTGYNEQFF
TRBV18	-	TRBD2	TRBJ2-3	TGTGCCAGCTCACCCTTAGCGGGGAGGGTTCTTGAAGGAGATACGCAGTATTTT	CASSPLAGRVLEGDTQYF
TRBV5-1	-	TRBD1	TRBJ2-3	TGCGCCAGCAGCTTGCGGACAGGGACAGATACGCAGTATTTT	CASSLRTGTDTQYF
TRBV30	-	-	TRBJ1-1	TGTGCCTGGAGTGAGTTCGGCGAAGCTTTCTTT	CAWSEFGEAFF
TRBV9	medium-sized	-	TRBJ2-5	TGTGCCAGCAGCGTAGGAAACGGAGTGGGGGAGACCCAGTACTTC	CASSVGNGVGETQYF
TRBV12-5	-	-	TRBJ1-1	TGTGCTAGTGGAGAACAGGTCCTGAACACTGAAGCTTTCTTT	CASGEQVLNTEAFF
TRBV28	-	-	TRBJ1-5	TGTGCCAGCAGGGAATCAGGGTATAGCAATCAGCCCCAGCATTTT	CASRESGYSNQPQHF
TRBV4-1	medium-sized	-	TRBJ2-1	TGCGCCAGCAGCCAAGAGAGAGGGAGACGGGGTGAGCAGTTCTTC	CASSQERGRRGEQFF
TRBV11-3	medium-sized	-	TRBJ2-1	TGTGCCAGCAGCTTAAGGGCCAGCCGGAATGAGCAGTTCTTC	CASSLRASRNEQFF
TRBV15	few	-	TRBJ2-2	TGTGCCACCAGCAACTCTCGTCGGAGAATCACCGGGGAGCTGTTTTTT	CATSNSRRRITGELFF
TRBV29-1	-	TRBD2	TRBJ2-7	TGCAGCGTTAGGACTAGCGGGAGACTCGAGCAGTACTTC	CSVRTSGRLEQYF
TRBV6-7	few	TRBD1	TRBJ2-7	TGTGCCAGCAGTGAGACAGGGCTCTACGAGCAGTACTTC	CASSETGLYEQYF
TRBV11-3	few	-	TRBJ2-5	TGTGCCAGCAGCTTAGGTTCGGGGAGACAGGATCAAGAGACCCAGTACTTC	CASSLGSGRQDQETQYF